Below, 20 T cell receptor beta chains from the same sample are listed, as sequenced in a study of OX40 agonist ivuxolimab in advanced cancers. Preparation of the library involved the immunoSEQ multiplex PCR assay. TCRdb re-hosts the immuneACCESS table, in-frame sequences only. Its copies lack some clones; in the studies checked, an unresolved V gene accounts for under half of them, and the cause for the rest is not known. The sample table records tens of thousands of clones; around 90% of these occur just once. The biggest ten clones account for more than 15% of the sample. Sequenced here: CD4+ or CD8+ T cells sorted from blood, sampled in a trial of the OX40 agonist ivuxolimab. The receptors were sampled from an adult with an advanced solid tumor such as melanoma, head and neck, liver or kidney cancer.

The chain has TRBV7-9 and TRBJ1-6; TRBD1 aligns across 7 bases. Germline CDR1 SEHNR, CDR2 FQNEAQ (reference sequence). The CDR3 extends over 18 amino acids. Unmatched junction bases numbered 15, after V lost 5 bases and J lost 5 bases. Here the CDR3 reads CASSLLRGTVGDNSPLHF. In DNA, the CDR3 is TGTGCCAGCAGCCTGCTTAGGGGGACAGTCGGCGATAATTCACCCCTCCACTTT.

Written as DNA, the CDR3 is TGCGCCAGCAGCTTGACGGTGAACACTGAAGCTTTCTTT. Translating gives CASSLTVNTEAFF. The chain has TRBV5-1 and TRBJ1-1; D is ambiguous. V lost 1 base, J lost 0 bases, and 4 bases lay in between. Per germline, CDR1 SGHRS and CDR2 YFSETQ. The CDR3 has 13 amino acids.

The V gene is TRBV4-3, the J gene TRBJ1-5; 10 bases map to TRBD1. The CDR3 contains 16 residues. V lost 0 bases and J lost 6; bases outside the gene matches: 5. Germline V gene sequence: CDR1 LGHNA, CDR2 YSLEER. DNA of the CDR3: TGCGCCAGCAGCCAAGAAAGGACAGGGGGTGGTCAGCCCCAGCATTTT. Translating it yields CASSQERTGGGQPQHF.

This chain joins TRBV27 and TRBJ1-2; TRBD1 agrees at 7 bases. The germline V gene has CDR1 MNHEY and CDR2 SMNVEV (reference sequence). This CDR3 is 14 amino acids long. The trim removed 5 bases at V and 5 bases at J, leaving 8 bases unmatched. CDR3 protein: CASSPGTEIYGYTF. In nucleotides, the CDR3 is TGTGCCAGCAGTCCCGGGACAGAGATTTATGGCTACACCTTC.

CDR3 residues: CASSFRGYGEKLFF. The CDR3 DNA sequence: TGTGCCAGCTCATTTAGGGGGTATGGTGAAAAACTGTTTTTT. The rearrangement uses TRBV28 and TRBJ1-4; TRBD1 might be the D (6 bases). CDR1 is MDHEN and CDR2 is SYDVKM in the germline V gene. V gave up 8 bases and J gave up 7 bases, with 17 bases separating them. This CDR3 has 14 amino acids.

The V call is TRBV10-2, the J call TRBJ1-6; tentatively, D is TRBD1 (5 bases). With 3 bases removed from V and 0 bases from J, the gap between germline ends came to 9 bases. From germline, CDR1 is WSHSY and CDR2 SAAADI. The CDR3 has 16 amino acids. In DNA form, the CDR3 reads TGCGCCAGCAGTGAAACAGGAAGCTCCTATAATTCACCCCTCCACTTT. It codes for CASSETGSSYNSPLHF.

V gene TRBV6-5 combines with J gene TRBJ1-2; TRBD1 aligns across 11 bases. CDR1 is MNHEY, CDR2 SVGAGI, per germline. V lost 4 bases to trimming and J lost 2 bases; unmatched junction nucleotides: 3. The CDR3 has 15 amino acids. The CDR3 DNA reads as TGTGCCAGCAGTTGGGGGACAGGGGGAAACTATGGCTACACCTTC. Translated: CASSWGTGGNYGYTF.

This chain uses TRBV6-5 with TRBJ1-2; no firm D call. Trimming removed 10 bases from V and 0 bases from J, with 15 bases in between. This CDR3 is 14 amino acids long. Per the germline V gene, CDR1 is MNHEY and CDR2 is SVGAGI. CDR3 coding DNA: TGTGCCATCAACCGCGATGAATCTAACTATGGCTACACCTTC. It specifies CAINRDESNYGYTF.

The genes are TRBV7-2 and TRBJ1-1; D might be TRBD1 (6 bases). This CDR3 is built from 15 residues. V lost 1 base, J lost 3 bases, and 12 bases lay in between. Per germline, CDR1 SGHTA and CDR2 FQGNSA. CDR3 amino acids: CASSLVPGQDTEAFF. For the CDR3, the DNA is TGTGCCAGCAGCTTAGTGCCGGGACAAGACACTGAAGCTTTCTTT.

Concerning this clone: Distinct nucleotide sequences in the sample also encode this CDR3. The chain uses TRBV27 and TRBJ2-2, with TRBD1 as a possible D gene (5 bases). V dropped 5 bases and J dropped 4 bases, with 11 bases sitting between them. CDR3 size: 14 residues. Germline CDR1 is MNHEY and CDR2 is SMNVEV (reference sequence). CDR3 bases: TGTGCCAGCAGTCTTGGGGCAGCCACCGGGGAGCTGTTTTTT. Protein sequence: CASSLGAATGELFF.

V usage is TRBV4-2 and J usage is TRBJ1-2; D is ambiguous. V was clipped by 0 bases and J by 3 bases, with 17 bases between them. CDR1 is LGHNA, CDR2 YNFKEQ, per germline. This CDR3 contains 17 residues. The CDR3 DNA is TGTGCCAGCAGCCAAGAGGCAGGAGCTGAGTTAGACTATGGCTACACCTTC. This translates into CASSQEAGAELDYGYTF.

On this clone itself: A junction end diverges from the germline sequence, so it may reflect a read error. Other DNA sequences in this sample translate to the same CDR3. The genes are TRBV6-1 and TRBJ1-1; no reliable D call. CDR3 length: 13 residues. Germline CDR1 is MNHNS and CDR2 is SASEGT. CDR3 coding DNA: TGTGCCAGCAGTCAGGAATACTACACTGAAGCCTTCTTT. Its translation: CASSQEYYTEAFF.

The chain couples TRBV9 to TRBJ1-1; the D is unclear. Germline-derived CDR1 and CDR2 are SGDLS and YYNGEE. V was trimmed by 4 bases and J by 4 bases, leaving 11 bases between them. There are 13 residues in the CDR3. The CDR3 DNA reads as TGTGCCAGCAGCAACGGCCAAATCACTGAAGCTTTCTTT. This translates into CASSNGQITEAFF. Complete variable domain (other parts from reference TRBV9 and TRBJ1-1): DSGVTQTPKHLITATGQRVTLRCSPRSGDLSVYWYQQSLDQGLQFLIQYYNGEERAKGNILERFSAQQFPDLHSELNLSSLELGDSALYFCASSNGQITEAFFGQGTRLTVV.

V usage is TRBV30 and J usage is TRBJ2-1, with D unclear. V was shortened by 0 bases and J by 0 bases, with 3 bases between the two germline ends. The CDR3 consists of 13 residues. Per germline, CDR1 GTSNPN and CDR2 SVGIG (reference sequence). The CDR3 DNA reads as TGTGCCTGGAGTGTAACCTCCTACAATGAGCAGTTCTTC. Protein: CAWSVTSYNEQFF. Full variable domain (missing parts from reference TRBV30 and TRBJ2-1): SQTIHQWPATLVQPVGSPLSLECTVEGTSNPNLYWYRQAAGRGLQLLFYSVGIGQISSEVPQNLSASRPQDRQFILSSKKLLLSDSGFYLCAWSVTSYNEQFFGPGTRLTVL.

The rearrangement links TRBV4-2 to TRBJ2-7; no definite D call. The V end was cut by 2 bases, the J end by 2 bases, with 13 bases between. This CDR3 is 15 amino acids long. Germline lookup yields CDR1 LGHNA and CDR2 YNFKEQ. The CDR3 sequence: CASSQPGKAPYEQYF. Written as DNA, the CDR3 is TGTGCCAGCAGCCAACCCGGTAAAGCGCCCTACGAGCAGTACTTC.

The V gene is TRBV6-5, the J gene TRBJ2-5; D ambiguous. V lost 2 bases to trimming and J lost 3 bases, with 4 bases between them. From germline, CDR1 is MNHEY and CDR2 SVGAGI. The CDR3 has 12 residues. The CDR3 coding sequence is TGTGCCAGCAGTTACGACGAAGAGACCCAGTACTTC. This gives the protein CASSYDEETQYF.

V gene TRBV2 combines with J gene TRBJ2-1, with a weak D call TRBD1 (5 bases). The CDR3 is 13 amino acids. Trimming pared 0 bases from V and 6 bases from J, leaving 6 bases between. The germline CDR1 and CDR2 sequences are SNHLY and FYNNEI. CDR3 sequence: CASSEARGNEQFF. The DNA for the CDR3 is TGTGCCAGCAGTGAAGCAAGGGGCAATGAGCAGTTCTTC.

This chain links TRBV28 with TRBJ1-3; perhaps TRBD1 as D (6 bases). CDR3 size: 14 residues. Germline lookup yields CDR1 MDHEN and CDR2 SYDVKM. Trimming cost V 8 bases and J 0 bases, with 11 bases left between them. CDR3 nucleotides: TGTGCCAGCGAAGGACAGAGCTCTGGAAACACCATATATTTT. Amino acid sequence: CASEGQSSGNTIYF.

The chain uses TRBV27 and TRBJ2-2; TRBD1 aligns across 9 bases. The CDR3 contains 15 residues. Germline lookup yields CDR1 MNHEY and CDR2 SMNVEV (reference sequence). Losses at the gene ends were 7 bases for V and 5 bases for J; bases not matched to a gene: 8. The CDR3 DNA sequence: TGTGCCAGCACCCGGACAGGGGAGGGGACCGGGGAGCTGTTTTTT. Translated: CASTRTGEGTGELFF.

The chain recombines TRBV5-1 with TRBJ2-7; 8 positions agree with TRBD1. The germline CDR1 and CDR2 sequences are SGHRS and YFSETQ. The CDR3 spans 18 residues. V lost 4 bases to trimming and J lost 2 bases; unmatched junction nucleotides: 17. In DNA form, the CDR3 reads TGCGCCAGCAGCCCGCCCCTTATGATGACAGGGGAGGCCTACGAGCAGTACTTC. Translating it yields CASSPPLMMTGEAYEQYF. Filled out from reference TRBV5-1 and TRBJ2-7, the complete variable domain reads KAGVTQTPRYLIKTRGQQVTLSCSPISGHRSVSWYQQTPGQGLQFLFEYFSETQRNKGNFPGRFSGRQFSNSRSEMNVSTLELGDSALYLCASSPPLMMTGEAYEQYFGPGTRLTVT.